In its sample, the clone carrying this T cell receptor beta chain was seen a few times. What it binds is not known. The CDR3 is 14 amino acids. Germline CDR1 and CDR2: SGHTA and FQGNSA. The V segment lost 6 bases and the J segment 7 bases; nucleotides outside the gene matches: 6. This sample was taken from a study of cytomegalovirus exposure and HLA in healthy donors. Study-level points and caveats: Later work found most CMV-associated TCR beta chains apparently HLA-restricted.

The donors gave bone marrow, and they were healthy. PCR amplification relied on 60 Vbeta primers (plus 13 Jbeta primers). Method: immunoSEQ multiplex PCR; TCRdb's copy keeps in-frame clones and lacks some. The sample consists of 120,000 or so clones, 70% to 80% of them appearing once. The V gene is TRBV7-2, the J gene TRBJ1-6, with 7 bases matching TRBD1. This receptor was obtained from a man younger than 40 in good health and CMV-seronegative. The specimen sequenced was PBMCs. Written as DNA, the CDR3 is TGTGCCAGCAGTCAGACAGGGTGGAATTCACCCCTCCACTTT. Translated, it gives CASSQTGWNSPLHF.